Each of the 12 T cell receptor beta chains below was sequenced from the same sample in a study of regulatory T cells in long-lasting Graves disease (dated by TCRdb to the early 2020s). Receptors were amplified or captured by multiplex PCR. Sequencing took place on an Illumina HiSeq 4000. To build TCR beta libraries, CDR3 regions were amplified by Arm-PCR using iRepertoire HTBI primers. TCRdb reprocessed the public reads (quality trimming at Q25 with fastp, clone calling with MiXCR) and kept in-frame beta chains. Each entry is one CDR3 protein sequence, shown with its most common DNA and genes. This sample is represented by around 420,000 distinct CDR3 sequences; 15% to 17% of them were singletons. The ten most abundant clones make up over 20% of the sample. The time point tag for this specimen amounts to: newly diagnosed GD, antithyroid drugs for less than 3 months. For both TCR sequencing and RNA sequencing, RNA was extracted from PBMCs in TRIzol.

Material: peripheral blood mononuclear cells (PBMCs), obtained at new diagnosis, from a patient treated with antithyroid drugs. All receptors derive from a female donor with Graves disease.

In this sample, this clonotype turned up a few times. CDR3 sequence reads: CASSDTGDRSEQYF. CDR3 coding DNA: TGTGCCAGCAGCGATACAGGGGATAGGAGCGAGCAGTACTTC. The chain couples TRBV7-9 to TRBJ2-7, with 7 nucleotides matching TRBD1. CDR3 length: 14 amino acids. Trimming at V came to 5 bases and at J to 6 bases, leaving 10 bases not matched to a gene. The germline CDR1 and CDR2 sequences are SEHNR and FQNEAQ (reference sequence).

In the case of this clonotype: With a much larger clone just one base away, this may be a read error. This chain joins TRBV7-9 and TRBJ2-7; D may match TRBD1 or TRBD2 (5 bases each). Per the germline V gene, CDR1 is SEHNR and CDR2 is FQNEAQ (reference sequence). The V and J ends lost 4 bases and 7 bases respectively, with 20 bases between them. This CDR3 region has 15 residues. The CDR3 loop reads CASSSVARRGNEQYF. CDR3 sequence (DNA): TGTGCCAGCAGCTCGGTAGCGAGAAGGGGCAATGAGCAGTACTTC. Complete variable domain (other parts from reference TRBV7-9 and TRBJ2-7): DTGVSQNPRHKITKRGQNVTFRCDPISEHNRLYWYRQTLGQGPEFLTYFQNEAQLEKSRLLSDRFSAERPKGSFSTLEIQRTEQGDSAMYLCASSSVARRGNEQYFGPGTRLTVT.

The V gene is TRBV5-1, the J gene TRBJ1-3; the match to TRBD1 covers 10 bases. With 1 base clipped from V and 6 bases from J, the junction kept 4 bases outside the gene matches. CDR3 length: 15 residues. CDR1 and CDR2 from the germline V gene are SGHRS and YFSETQ. The CDR3 DNA follows: TGCGCCAGCAGCTTGCCCGGGACAGGGGTAAACACCATATATTTT. Translated: CASSLPGTGVNTIYF. The variable domain in full, completed from reference TRBV5-1 and TRBJ1-3, reads KAGVTQTPRYLIKTRGQQVTLSCSPISGHRSVSWYQQTPGQGLQFLFEYFSETQRNKGNFPGRFSGRQFSNSRSEMNVSTLELGDSALYLCASSLPGTGVNTIYFGEGSWLTVV.

The table lists this clonotype with many counts. V gene TRBV28 combines with J gene TRBJ1-1; D is unclear. CDR3 size: 15 residues. Germline V gives CDR1 MDHEN, CDR2 SYDVKM. The V end lost 5 bases, the J end lost 8 bases, and 21 bases lay between the germline ends. This chain's CDR3 is CASSGNDRYLREAFF. CDR3 nucleotide sequence: TGTGCCAGCAGTGGCAACGACCGATATCTACGCGAAGCTTTCTTT. The complete variable domain, with remaining parts taken from reference TRBV28 and TRBJ1-1, reads DVKVTQSSRYLVKRTGEKVFLECVQDMDHENMFWYRQDPGLGLRLIYFSYDVKMKEKGDIPEGYSVSREKKERFSLILESASTNQTSMYLCASSGNDRYLREAFFGQGTRLTVV.

This clonotype came up many times. The gene calls are TRBV7-3 and TRBJ1-1; D is unclear. Germline V gene lookup returns CDR1 SGHTA and CDR2 FQGTGA. V was shortened by 5 bases and J by 1 base, with 14 bases between the two germline ends. This CDR3 is built from 15 residues. CDR3 nucleotides: TGTGCCAGCAGCCCTTCCCCAGCGCAGAACACTGAAGCTTTCTTT. This gives the protein CASSPSPAQNTEAFF. Filled out from reference TRBV7-3 and TRBJ1-1, the complete variable domain reads GAGVSQTPSNKVTEKGKYVELRCDPISGHTALYWYRQSLGQGPEFLIYFQGTGAADDSGLPNDRFFAVRPEGSVSTLKIQRTERGDSAVYLCASSPSPAQNTEAFFGQGTRLTVV.

This clonotype was observed at least ten times. CDR3: CASSVDRGANTIYF. The CDR3 bases are TGTGCCAGCAGCGTAGACAGGGGAGCAAACACCATATATTTT. The chain joins TRBV9 to TRBJ1-3; 7 nucleotides line up with TRBD1. The germline V gene encodes CDR1 SGDLS and CDR2 YYNGEE. Trimming took 0 bases from V and 6 from J; bases not matched to a gene: 3. The CDR3 has 14 residues.

This clonotype was picked up many times. The chain carries TRBV6-5 and TRBJ1-4; D remains ambiguous. Per the germline V gene, CDR1 is MNHEY and CDR2 is SVGAGI. This CDR3 is 16 amino acids long. Trimming cost V 0 bases and J 2 bases, with 10 bases left between them. The CDR3 here is CASSYSSSGTNEKLFF. The CDR3 bases are TGTGCCAGCAGTTACTCGAGTTCCGGTACTAATGAAAAACTGTTTTTT.

This clonotype has a count of ten or more. This chain connects TRBV20-1 to TRBJ2-2; possibly TRBD2 for D (7 bases). CDR3 length: 16 residues. The germline V gene has CDR1 DFQATT and CDR2 SNEGSKA (reference sequence). V lost 2 bases, J lost 6 bases, and 19 bases lay in between. The CDR3 nucleotides read TGCAGTGCTAGACCTAGGGGGGAGGGGGAAGCCGGGGAGCTGTTTTTT. Translated: CSARPRGEGEAGELFF.

There are a few counts of this clonotype. One end of the junction is discordant with germline, which a read error may explain. The chain joins TRBV7-9 to TRBJ2-1; no firm D call. Per germline, CDR1 SEHNR and CDR2 FQNEAQ (reference sequence). The CDR3 is made up of 14 amino acids. The CDR3 region is CASSFRTVGNEQLF. The CDR3 DNA follows: TGTGCCAGCAGCTTTAGAACAGTAGGCAATGAGCAGCTCTTC.

The table lists this clonotype with a few counts. The chain carries TRBV7-9 and TRBJ2-7; TRBD1 matches at 9 bases. Trimming removed 5 bases from V and 6 bases from J; junction bases left unmatched: 11. Germline CDR1 reads SEHNR; CDR2 reads FQNEAQ (reference sequence). The CDR3 has 15 residues. The CDR3, as DNA: TGTGCCAGCAGCGCGCCGGGACAGGGAGGGCGCGAGCAGTACTTC. This translates into CASSAPGQGGREQYF.

This clonotype was seen at least ten times. V usage is TRBV2 and J usage is TRBJ1-5; D is undetermined. This CDR3 region has 15 residues. The germline V gene encodes CDR1 SNHLY and CDR2 FYNNEI. With 6 bases removed from V and 1 base from J, the gap between germline ends came to 13 bases. The CDR3 is CASRDRLVSNQPQHF. CDR3 DNA: TGTGCCAGCAGGGACCGTCTAGTCAGCAATCAGCCCCAGCATTTT.

The chain joins TRBV6-5 to TRBJ1-6, with D maybe TRBD1 (6 bases). From germline, CDR1 is MNHEY and CDR2 SVGAGI. The CDR3 sequence is 15 residues long. The germline V and J ends were trimmed by 6 bases and 7 bases, with 16 bases remaining between them. The CDR3 here is CASRYREGANSPLHF. The CDR3 nucleotides read TGTGCCAGCAGGTACAGGGAAGGGGCCAATTCACCCCTCCACTTT.